A selection of T cell receptor beta chains follows, all from one sample in a study of long-term antiretroviral therapy in people with HIV. Profiling relied on immunoSEQ multiplex PCR, and the TCRdb table lists in-frame clones only, not all of them. The profile shows about 21,000 clones, roughly 78% of them singletons. The material was unsorted PBMCs, obtained 4.1 years after starting antiretroviral therapy. The origin of the receptors is a woman aged 40 to 55 with HIV. CDR3s include the opening cysteine and the closing phenylalanine or tryptophan. D genes are given only for firm matches. Only some rows state a clone size, as once, few, many or a class for expanded clones.

NA	TRBJ2-2	TRBD1	16	TRBV6-6	TGTGCCAGCAGTAAAGACAGGGGGAGGAACACCGGGGAGCTGTTTTTT	CASSKDRGRNTGELFF
NA	TRBJ2-1	NA	12	TRBV7-9	TGTGCCAGCAGCTTTAGCCTAGAAGGGCAGTTCTTC	CASSFSLEGQFF
NA	TRBJ2-5	NA	15	TRBV10-3	TGTGCCATCAGTGAGTCGGGGACTGCGGGGGAGACCCAGTACTTC	CAISESGTAGETQYF
NA	TRBJ1-2	TRBD1	16	TRBV4-2	TGTGCCAGCAGCCACAACATTTGGACAGGGGGATCTGGCTACACCTTC	CASSHNIWTGGSGYTF
NA	TRBJ1-3	TRBD1	15	TRBV2	TGTGCCAGCAGTGAAGCGCAGGCGGGACAGGGAACCATATATTTT	CASSEAQAGQGTIYF
NA	TRBJ1-2	NA	15	TRBV7-2	TGTGCCAGCAGCTTAGACTGGGGTGCCGGCTATGGCTACACCTTC	CASSLDWGAGYGYTF
NA	TRBJ1-5	NA	13	TRBV7-2	TGTGCCAGCAGCTCCTATGACAGTGAGCCCCAGCATTTT	CASSSYDSEPQHF
NA	TRBJ2-2	NA	15	TRBV12-5	TGTGCTAGTGGTTTGAATTATCCGAACACCGGGGAGCTGTTTTTT	CASGLNYPNTGELFF
NA	TRBJ2-7	NA	15	TRBV11-2	TGTGCCAGCAGCTTAGCTCAGGCTGGGGCCTACGAGCAGTACTTC	CASSLAQAGAYEQYF
NA	TRBJ2-5	NA	13	TRBV18	TGTGCCAGCTCACCGGCTGGAAAGGAGACCCAGTACTTC	CASSPAGKETQYF
NA	TRBJ2-3	TRBD2	16	TRBV5-4	TGTGCCAGCAGCTTGAGGAGCGGGGGGAACACAGATACGCAGTATTTT	CASSLRSGGNTDTQYF
NA	TRBJ1-1	NA	13	TRBV30	TGTGCCTGGAGTGTAGGGGGTTTGACTGAAGCTTTCTTT	CAWSVGGLTEAFF
NA	TRBJ1-1	NA	13	TRBV7-2	TGTGCCAGCAGCTTAGCGCACGGTGGTGAAGCTTTCTTT	CASSLAHGGEAFF
NA	TRBJ1-1	TRBD1	14	TRBV11-2	TGTGCCAGCAGCTTAGGTCCAGGGGGCACGGAAGCTTTCTTT	CASSLGPGGTEAFF
once	TRBJ1-2	TRBD1	11	TRBV29-1	TGCAGCGTAACAGGGGGTAATGGCTACACCTTC	CSVTGGNGYTF
NA	TRBJ2-7	TRBD2	16	TRBV9	TGTGCCAGCACCCCCGAGGGAGTAGCGGGGCTCTACGAGCAGTACTTC	CASTPEGVAGLYEQYF
NA	TRBJ1-1	NA	14	TRBV7-8	TGTGCCAGCAGCTTAAGGGAGGGGCTCGGAGGAGCTTTCTTT	CASSLREGLGGAFF
NA	TRBJ1-2	NA	16	TRBV10-3	TGTGCCATCAGTGAGTCGACTAAGACAGAAACCTATGGCTACACCTTC	CAISESTKTETYGYTF
NA	TRBJ2-1	TRBD2	16	TRBV5-1	TGCGCCAGCAGCTTGGGTGGGACTAGCGGGACCGATGAGCAGTTCTTC	CASSLGGTSGTDEQFF
NA	TRBJ2-1	NA	13	TRBV7-9	TGTGCCAGCAGCTTAGGCATGGTCTCCCGACAGTTCTTC	CASSLGMVSRQFF
NA	TRBJ2-2	NA	13	TRBV7-9	TGTGCCAGCAGCTTAGGAGGCACCGGGGAGCTGTTTTTT	CASSLGGTGELFF
NA	TRBJ2-2	NA	14	TRBV19	TGTGCCAGTAGTCGGGGTATAAGAACCGGGGAGCTGTTTTTT	CASSRGIRTGELFF
NA	TRBJ1-2	NA	15	TRBV4-3	TGCGCCAGCAGCCAAGGGGAGAGGGACATCTATGGCTACACCTTC	CASSQGERDIYGYTF
NA	TRBJ1-3	TRBD1	17	TRBV5-1	TGCGCCAGCAGCAACCGGGACAGGGATGGCTCTGGAAACACCATATATTTT	CASSNRDRDGSGNTIYF
NA	TRBJ2-7	TRBD1	13	TRBV29-1	TGCAGCGCCCGGGACAGGGACGACTACGAGCAGTACTTC	CSARDRDDYEQYF
NA	TRBJ2-2	NA	13	TRBV5-6	TGTGCCAGCAGGTGGGCGAACACCGGGGAGCTGTTTTTT	CASRWANTGELFF
NA	TRBJ2-4	NA	15	TRBV6-6	TGTGCCAGCAGCTTAGGGGGGGTTGCCAAAAACATTCAGTACTTC	CASSLGGVAKNIQYF
NA	TRBJ1-6	TRBD1	14	TRBV5-1	TGCGCCAGCAGCTCCGGACAGGGGAATTCACCCCTCCACTTT	CASSSGQGNSPLHF
NA	TRBJ2-7	NA	15	TRBV6-5	TGTGCCAGCAGTTACGATCCTAGGGGTAGCTACGAGCAGTACTTC	CASSYDPRGSYEQYF
NA	TRBJ2-1	NA	9	TRBV7-8	TGTGCCAGCAGCCCCCCGCCGTTCTTC	CASSPPPFF
NA	TRBJ2-7	TRBD2	17	TRBV5-1	TGCGCCAGCAGCTTCGCTAGCGGGGGGGCCAAGGGCTACGAGCAGTACTTC	CASSFASGGAKGYEQYF
NA	TRBJ2-5	TRBD1	18	TRBV25-1	TGTGCCAGCAGTGGGTGGGACAGGGGGCACCCCCACCAAGAGACCCAGTACTTC	CASSGWDRGHPHQETQYF